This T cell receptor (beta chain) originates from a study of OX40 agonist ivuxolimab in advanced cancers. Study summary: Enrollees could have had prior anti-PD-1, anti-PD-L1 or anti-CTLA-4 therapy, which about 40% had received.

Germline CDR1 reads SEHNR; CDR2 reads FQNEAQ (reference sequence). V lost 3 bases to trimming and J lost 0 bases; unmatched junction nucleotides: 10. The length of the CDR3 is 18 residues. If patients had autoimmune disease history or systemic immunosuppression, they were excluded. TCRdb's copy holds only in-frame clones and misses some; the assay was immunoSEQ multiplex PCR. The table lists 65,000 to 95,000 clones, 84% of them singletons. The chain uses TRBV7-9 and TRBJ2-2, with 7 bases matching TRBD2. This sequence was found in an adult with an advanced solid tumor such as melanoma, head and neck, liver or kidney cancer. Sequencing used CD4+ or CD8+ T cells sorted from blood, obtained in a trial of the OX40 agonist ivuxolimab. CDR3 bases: TGTGCCAGCAGCTTTTTGCCCGGGAGGAGAGCGAACACCGGGGAGCTGTTTTTT. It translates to CASSFLPGRRANTGELFF.